The sequence of this T cell receptor beta chain was determined in a study of T cells in Graves' hyperthyroidism and ophthalmopathy. Whole-study results and caveats: Ophthalmopathy, as predicted by the model, came a median roughly 6.5 months after the prediction.

This clonotype has ten or more counts. Its antigen is currently unknown. The TCR beta CDR3 regions underwent amplification using RNA transcripts as the source. HTBI primers were the set used in a first-round RT-PCR of the TCR CDR3. One entry per CDR3 protein, called by TCRdb with MiXCR from the multiplex PCR reads. The data hold 200,000 to 250,000 distinct CDR3 sequences, with approximately 17% observed a single time. No ophthalmopathy progression within 18 months constituted stable Graves' hyperthyroidism. Patients aged 18 to 65 had newly diagnosed hyperthyroidism of under 2 months' duration. The clonotype originates from a man in his forties or fifties with Graves' hyperthyroidism. Sequenced material: blood.

CDR3: CASSQDYYNEQFF. Written as DNA, the CDR3 is TGTGCCAGCAGCCAAGACTATTACAATGAGCAGTTCTTC. This chain uses TRBV14 with TRBJ2-1; D ambiguous. V was cut by 0 bases and J by 4 bases, with 4 bases left in between. CDR1 is SGHDN, CDR2 FVKESK, per germline. This CDR3 is 13 amino acids long.